The T cell receptor beta chain under discussion was sequenced for a study of lymphopenia after photon versus proton radiotherapy. Study-wide points: Post-nadir diversity loss with photons came from oligoclonal expansion, particularly CD8+ Temra cells. Photon-treated patients lost naive T cells and TCR diversity; proton-treated stayed stable. Better survival with proton therapy was suggested as possible, not demonstrated. In patients who died, overall survival fell as post-nadir TCR diversity dropped more.

Libraries were prepared by immunoSEQ multiplex PCR; TCRdb keeps only in-frame clonotypes and omits some of them. Here the sample spans under 80,000 clones, about 90% being singletons. With respect to this clone: Antigen unknown.

The V gene end was trimmed by 5 bases and the J gene end by 11 bases; junction bases not matched to a gene: 5. The CDR3 is made up of 12 amino acids. Per the germline V gene, CDR1 is SGHVS and CDR2 is FQNEAQ. This sequence joins TRBV7-8 and TRBJ1-1, with 10 bases that match TRBD1. Material: peripheral blood, obtained from a patient treated with photon-based radiotherapy. The TCR originated in a middle-aged man with gastric cancer. The CDR3 reads CASSLGTGAAFF. As DNA, the CDR3 is TGTGCCAGCAGCCTCGGGACAGGGGCCGCTTTCTTT.